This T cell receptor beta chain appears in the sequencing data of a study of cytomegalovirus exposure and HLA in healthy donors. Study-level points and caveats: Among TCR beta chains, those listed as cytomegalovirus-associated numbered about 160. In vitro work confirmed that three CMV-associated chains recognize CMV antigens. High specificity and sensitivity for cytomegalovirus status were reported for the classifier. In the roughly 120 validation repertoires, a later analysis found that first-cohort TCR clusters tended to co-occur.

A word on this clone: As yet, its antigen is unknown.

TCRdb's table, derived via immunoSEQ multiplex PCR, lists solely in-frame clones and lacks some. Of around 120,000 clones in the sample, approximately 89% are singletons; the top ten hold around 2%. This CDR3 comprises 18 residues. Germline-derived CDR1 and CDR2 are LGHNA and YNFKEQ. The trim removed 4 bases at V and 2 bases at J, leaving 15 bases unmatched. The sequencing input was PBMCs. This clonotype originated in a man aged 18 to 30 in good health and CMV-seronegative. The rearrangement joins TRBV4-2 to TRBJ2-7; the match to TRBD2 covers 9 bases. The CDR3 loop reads CASSLHSRTSAGTYEQYF. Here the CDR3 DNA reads TGTGCCAGCAGCCTGCATAGCCGGACTAGCGCGGGAACCTACGAGCAGTACTTC.